Shown below are 14 T cell receptor beta chains from a single sample sequenced in a study of T cell responses to AZD1222 COVID-19 vaccine. Measured with immunoSEQ multiplex PCR; TCRdb has only the in-frame clones, and not every one. The sample holds approximately 84,000 clones, approximately 92% seen once. This specimen was peripheral blood, taken 28 days after the second AZD1222 dose. These receptors were taken from an adult who received the AZD1222 COVID-19 vaccine.

The rearrangement links TRBV9 to TRBJ2-1, with TRBD2 as a possible D gene (5 bases). The CDR3 spans 16 residues. Per germline, CDR1 SGDLS and CDR2 YYNGEE. Deletions cut 0 bases from V and 4 bases from J, with 14 bases between. The CDR3 bases are TGTGCCAGCAGCGTAGATGGAGGAACGGGGTACAATGAGCAGTTCTTC. It encodes CASSVDGGTGYNEQFF.

This clone was detected only once. This rearrangement joins TRBV6-5 to TRBJ2-2; D perhaps matches TRBD1 (6 bases). Germline V gene lookup returns CDR1 MNHEY and CDR2 SVGAGI. The CDR3 is 12 amino acids. V dropped 8 bases and J dropped 6 bases, with 10 bases sitting between them. The CDR3 region is CASYRDAGELFF. CDR3 bases: TGTGCCAGCTACAGGGACGCCGGGGAGCTGTTTTTT.

The chain couples TRBV6-5 to TRBJ1-1; tentative D call: TRBD1 (6 bases). The CDR3 contains 14 residues. Trimming took off 6 bases at V and 2 bases at J, with 13 bases between the two ends. Per the germline V gene, CDR1 is MNHEY and CDR2 is SVGAGI. For the CDR3, the DNA is TGTGCCAGCAGCCCGCGGGGGGCAAACACTGAAGCTTTCTTT. It codes for CASSPRGANTEAFF.

The V gene is TRBV28, the J gene TRBJ1-2; D is possibly TRBD1 (5 bases). V gave up 5 bases and J gave up 4 bases, with 23 bases separating them. This CDR3 spans 17 amino acids. Germline V gives CDR1 MDHEN, CDR2 SYDVKM. The CDR3 coding sequence is TGTGCCAGCAGTCCGGGTGGGGCAGCCAGAACGGGCTATGGCTACACCTTC. The encoded protein is CASSPGGAARTGYGYTF.

The chain is built from TRBV10-1 and TRBJ2-3; D uncertain. Trimming cost V 3 bases and J 4 bases, with 5 bases left between them. CDR1 is WNHNN and CDR2 is SYGVQD in the germline V gene (reference sequence). This CDR3 comprises 12 residues. This CDR3 is CASSDGADTQYF. CDR3 DNA: TGCGCCAGCAGTGATGGGGCAGATACGCAGTATTTT.

The rearrangement uses TRBV9 and TRBJ2-1; D call uncertain. Germline CDR1 reads SGDLS; CDR2 reads YYNGEE. This CDR3 is 17 amino acids long. Trimming took 0 bases from V and 6 from J, leaving 19 bases between them. The DNA for the CDR3 is TGTGCCAGCAGCGTAGCGTCTGGGCCGCCCTATGTCAATGAGCAGTTCTTC. This translates into CASSVASGPPYVNEQFF. Looking up the rest from reference TRBV9 and TRBJ2-1 gives the full variable domain: DSGVTQTPKHLITATGQRVTLRCSPRSGDLSVYWYQQSLDQGLQFLIQYYNGEERAKGNILERFSAQQFPDLHSELNLSSLELGDSALYFCASSVASGPPYVNEQFFGPGTRLTVL.

The V gene is TRBV2, the J gene TRBJ2-5, with 8 bases that match TRBD1. This CDR3 spans 15 amino acids. In germline, CDR1 is SNHLY, CDR2 FYNNEI. The J segment lost 5 bases and the V segment lost 7 bases, leaving 12 bases of the junction unmatched. The CDR3 nucleotides are TGTGCCAGCAACCCGGGGCAGGGGGCGGGGGAGACCCAGTACTTC. This encodes CASNPGQGAGETQYF.

The chain couples TRBV2 to TRBJ2-1, with a possible D match to TRBD2 (5 bases). Germline V gene data show CDR1 as SNHLY and CDR2 as FYNNEI. Trimming removed 4 bases at V and 4 bases at J, with 8 bases between. This CDR3 has 13 amino acids. The CDR3 bases are TGTGCCAGCAGTGGTGGGGAGTACAATGAGCAGTTCTTC. Protein: CASSGGEYNEQFF. The full variable domain, with the rest looked up from reference TRBV2 and TRBJ2-1, is EPEVTQTPSHQVTQMGQEVILRCVPISNHLYFYWYRQILGQKVEFLVSFYNNEISEKSEIFDDQFSVERPDGSNFTLKIRSTKLEDSAMYFCASSGGEYNEQFFGPGTRLTVL.

This chain joins TRBV5-4 and TRBJ1-1; TRBD1 matches at 9 bases. Germline assignment: CDR1 SGHNT and CDR2 YYREEE (reference sequence). This CDR3 comprises 14 residues. The junction had 5 bases not matched to a gene; V was cut back by 4 bases and J by 4 bases. CDR3 residues: CASSQGTGITEAFF. CDR3 nucleotides: TGTGCCAGCAGCCAAGGGACAGGGATCACTGAAGCTTTCTTT.

This chain joins TRBV5-1 and TRBJ2-7, with TRBD1 matching over 8 bases. The CDR3 totals 14 residues. The germline gives CDR1 SGHRS, CDR2 YFSETQ. The junction had 5 bases not matched to a gene; V was cut back by 0 bases and J by 6 bases. This CDR3 is CASSLGQGLSEQYF. The CDR3 DNA is TGCGCCAGCAGCTTGGGACAGGGGCTGAGCGAGCAGTACTTC.

The gene calls are TRBV6-5 and TRBJ2-3; the D gene could be TRBD1 or TRBD2 (5 bases each). Trimming shortened V by 6 bases and J by 6 bases, and 19 bases separated the two germline ends. Germline lookup yields CDR1 MNHEY and CDR2 SVGAGI. The CDR3 is made up of 15 amino acids. CDR3 protein: CASRPGPLSFDTQYF. CDR3 DNA sequence: TGTGCCAGCAGGCCGGGACCCCTCAGCTTCGATACGCAGTATTTT.

The V and J genes are TRBV18 and TRBJ1-6; 7 bases are a match to TRBD1. Per the germline V gene, CDR1 is KGHSH and CDR2 is LQKENI. The ends lost 2 bases at V and 10 bases at J; junction bases unmatched: 5. The CDR3 is made up of 14 amino acids. CDR3 sequence (DNA): TGTGCCAGCTCACCAGGACAGGTTCAATCACCCCTCCACTTT. Its protein product is CASSPGQVQSPLHF.

V gene TRBV7-2 combines with J gene TRBJ1-1; D is ambiguous. Germline V lookup: CDR1 SGHTA, CDR2 FQGNSA. Trimming left V 1 base short and J 3 bases short, with 6 bases between. The CDR3 runs 13 residues. The CDR3 is CASSLGSDTEAFF. In DNA form, the CDR3 reads TGTGCCAGCAGCTTAGGATCGGACACTGAAGCTTTCTTT.

The V and J genes are TRBV3-1 (or the pseudogene TRBV3-2) and TRBJ1-4; D gene ambiguous. Trimming pared 4 bases from V and 0 bases from J, leaving 9 bases between. In germline, CDR1 is LGHDT, CDR2 YNNKEL (reference sequence). This CDR3 is built from 15 residues. The CDR3 loop is CASSLTTATNEKLFF. DNA for the CDR3: TGTGCCAGCAGCCTGACTACTGCAACTAATGAAAAACTGTTTTTT.